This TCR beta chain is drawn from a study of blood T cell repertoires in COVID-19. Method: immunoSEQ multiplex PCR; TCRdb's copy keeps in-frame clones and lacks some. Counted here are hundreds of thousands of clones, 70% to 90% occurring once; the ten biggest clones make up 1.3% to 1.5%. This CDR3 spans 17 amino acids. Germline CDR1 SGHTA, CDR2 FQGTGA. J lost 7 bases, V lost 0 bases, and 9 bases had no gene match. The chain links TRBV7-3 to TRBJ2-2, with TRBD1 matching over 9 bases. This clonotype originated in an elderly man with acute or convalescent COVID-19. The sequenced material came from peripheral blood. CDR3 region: CASSLTPWTGDVGELFF. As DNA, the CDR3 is TGTGCCAGCAGCTTAACTCCATGGACAGGGGACGTCGGGGAGCTGTTTTTT.